The TCR beta chain under discussion was sequenced for a study of OX40 agonist ivuxolimab in advanced cancers. CDR1 is SGHTA and CDR2 is FQGNSA in the germline V gene. V lost 5 bases to trimming and J lost 7 bases, with 14 bases between them. This CDR3 spans 13 amino acids. Profiled with immunoSEQ multiplex PCR; TCRdb holds only in-frame clones, not every one. Of 13,000 or so clones listed, about 81% were seen once; the top ten hold about an eighth. This sequence joins TRBV7-2 and TRBJ1-2, with unresolved D. The sample consisted of CD4+ or CD8+ T cells sorted from blood, taken in a trial of the OX40 agonist ivuxolimab. This clonotype originated in an adult with an advanced solid tumor such as melanoma, head and neck, liver or kidney cancer. The CDR3 sequence is CASSPPPERGYTF. The CDR3 bases are TGTGCCAGCAGCCCCCCCCCGGAGCGTGGCTACACCTTC.